The 21 T cell receptor beta chains presented below share a single source sample, sequenced in a study of T cell responses to AZD1222 COVID-19 vaccine. The method was immunoSEQ multiplex PCR; TCRdb's version includes in-frame clones alone and lacks a portion of them. Seen here are around 180,000 clones, more than 80% observed once, and the top ten hold around 5.8%. The source material was peripheral blood, sampled on day 0 of AZD1222 vaccination. The receptors shown here come from an adult in good health.

This chain joins TRBV6-1 and TRBJ2-7, with D perhaps matching TRBD2 (6 bases). The CDR3 has 16 amino acids. Trimming pared 4 bases from V and 1 base from J, leaving 17 bases between. The germline V gene encodes CDR1 MNHNS and CDR2 SASEGT. The CDR3 DNA reads as TGTGCCAGCAGTGGCGGGAAGGGAAGGGCGTCCTACGAGCAGTACTTC. The encoded protein is CASSGGKGRASYEQYF.

The chain is built from TRBV30 and TRBJ2-3; TRBD2 aligns across 7 bases. The CDR3 is 13 amino acids. Per the germline V gene, CDR1 is GTSNPN and CDR2 is SVGIG (reference sequence). V gave up 1 base and J gave up 4 bases; unmatched junction bases: 2. The CDR3 reads CAWSGGRADTQYF. DNA for the CDR3: TGTGCCTGGAGTGGAGGGAGGGCAGATACGCAGTATTTT. The variable domain in full, with the rest retrieved from reference TRBV30 and TRBJ2-3, is SQTIHQWPATLVQPVGSPLSLECTVEGTSNPNLYWYRQAAGRGLQLLFYSVGIGQISSEVPQNLSASRPQDRQFILSSKKLLLSDSGFYLCAWSGGRADTQYFGPGTRLTVL.

The V and J genes are TRBV6-5 and TRBJ1-4; D is uncertain. This CDR3 is built from 14 residues. CDR1 MNHEY and CDR2 SVGAGI come from the germline V gene. Trimming shortened V by 0 bases and J by 10 bases, and 12 bases separated the two germline ends. CDR3 loop: CASSYSGSSRKLFF. DNA for the CDR3: TGTGCCAGCAGTTACTCGGGGTCGTCTCGAAAACTGTTTTTT.

This rearrangement joins TRBV7-2 to TRBJ1-2; D not resolved. The ends were cut back, 4 bases at V and 0 bases at J, with 6 bases in the middle. This CDR3 has 13 amino acids. CDR1 and CDR2 from the germline V gene are SGHTA and FQGNSA. The CDR3 DNA reads TGTGCCAGCAGCTCGTATGCTAACTATGGCTACACCTTC. It yields the protein CASSSYANYGYTF.

The chain links TRBV29-1 to TRBJ1-5; tentative D call: TRBD1 (5 bases). This CDR3 has 14 residues. V dropped 5 bases and J dropped 2 bases, with 13 bases sitting between them. Germline V gene sequence: CDR1 SQVTM, CDR2 ANQGSEA. CDR3 bases: TGCAGCGTTCGATCGGGACCCGGCAATCAGCCCCAGCATTTT. Its translation is CSVRSGPGNQPQHF. The full variable domain, with the rest looked up from reference TRBV29-1 and TRBJ1-5, is SAVISQKPSRDICQRGTSLTIQCQVDSQVTMMFWYRQQPGQSLTLIATANQGSEATYESGFVIDKFPISRPNLTFSTLTVSNMSPEDSSIYLCSVRSGPGNQPQHFGDGTRLSIL.

This chain uses TRBV21-1 with TRBJ2-1; whether TRBD1, the table's D call, matches the DNA was not checked. TRBV21-1 is classified as a pseudogene. This CDR3 is built from 15 residues. The CDR3 bases are TGTGCCAGCAGCAAAGAAGGGCGCAGGGGTAATGAGCAGTTCTTC. Encoded protein: CASSKEGRRGNEQFF.

This chain uses TRBV28 with TRBJ1-1, with D possibly matching TRBD1 (5 bases). Between the trimmed V and J ends, which lost 10 bases and 7 bases, there was a span of 13 bases. This CDR3 spans 11 amino acids. Per the germline V gene, CDR1 is MDHEN and CDR2 is SYDVKM. CDR3 amino acids: CAITGADEAFF. CDR3 in DNA: TGTGCCATCACCGGGGCAGATGAAGCTTTCTTT. Looking up the rest from reference TRBV28 and TRBJ1-1 gives the full variable domain: DVKVTQSSRYLVKRTGEKVFLECVQDMDHENMFWYRQDPGLGLRLIYFSYDVKMKEKGDIPEGYSVSREKKERFSLILESASTNQTSMYLCAITGADEAFFGQGTRLTVV.

This clone appeared once. The rearrangement uses TRBV6-6 and TRBJ1-2, with D unclear. Looked up from germline, CDR1 is MNHNY and CDR2 is SVGAGI (reference sequence). V was pared by 4 bases and J by 4 bases, with 4 bases between. This CDR3 comprises 11 residues. CDR3 coding DNA: TGTGCCAGCAGTTCCGGCTATGGCTACACCTTC. Its translation: CASSSGYGYTF.

This clone has a single count. This sequence joins TRBV5-1 and TRBJ2-7; 11 nucleotides line up with TRBD1. CDR3 length: 14 residues. Losses at the gene ends were 4 bases for V and 1 base for J; bases not matched to a gene: 1. Germline V gene sequence: CDR1 SGHRS, CDR2 YFSETQ. CDR3 loop: CASSGDRGSYEQYF. CDR3 DNA sequence: TGCGCCAGCAGCGGGGACAGGGGGTCCTACGAGCAGTACTTC. Full variable domain (rest looked up from reference TRBV5-1 and TRBJ2-7): KAGVTQTPRYLIKTRGQQVTLSCSPISGHRSVSWYQQTPGQGLQFLFEYFSETQRNKGNFPGRFSGRQFSNSRSEMNVSTLELGDSALYLCASSGDRGSYEQYFGPGTRLTVT.

This chain connects TRBV28 to TRBJ1-2, with D possibly matching TRBD1 (6 bases). The germline gives CDR1 MDHEN, CDR2 SYDVKM. The CDR3 loop spans 15 amino acids. Trimming removed 5 bases at V and 8 bases at J, with 21 bases between. The DNA of the CDR3 is TGTGCCAGCAGTATAGCGTTTGGGGGGGCACAGGGCTACACCTTC. Translation gives CASSIAFGGAQGYTF.

The rearrangement joins TRBV28 to TRBJ1-5; TRBD1 is a possible D gene (6 bases). This CDR3 is built from 14 residues. The ends were cut back, 2 bases at V and 4 bases at J, with 9 bases in the middle. Germline-derived CDR1 and CDR2 are MDHEN and SYDVKM. CDR3 sequence (DNA): TGTGCCAGCAGTTTAGCGCAGGGGAATCAGCCCCAGCATTTT. It translates to CASSLAQGNQPQHF.

The gene calls are TRBV5-1 and TRBJ2-7, with D tentatively TRBD1 or TRBD2 (6 bases each). The V end was cut by 0 bases, the J end by 0 bases, with 16 bases between. This CDR3 is built from 17 residues. In germline, CDR1 is SGHRS, CDR2 YFSETQ. The CDR3 spells CASSLASRGAPSYEQYF. CDR3 sequence (DNA): TGCGCCAGCAGCTTGGCCTCTAGGGGGGCTCCCTCCTACGAGCAGTACTTC.

This chain uses TRBV18 with TRBJ1-1; 8 bases agree with TRBD1. Losses at the gene ends were 4 bases for V and 4 bases for J; bases not matched to a gene: 8. There are 15 residues in the CDR3. In germline, CDR1 is KGHSH, CDR2 LQKENI. The CDR3 spells CASSLGQGEGTEAFF. The CDR3 DNA is TGTGCCAGCTCACTCGGACAGGGAGAGGGCACTGAAGCTTTCTTT.

Details on this clone: Germline is not matched at one junction end, which may reflect a read error. The genes are TRBV5-6 and TRBJ1-6; the D is unclear. The germline gives CDR1 SGHDT, CDR2 YYEEEE. This CDR3 has 15 amino acids. The CDR3: CASNLGSIRDSPLHF. CDR3 DNA sequence: TGTGCCAGCAACTTGGGATCCATAAGGGATTCACCCCTCCACTTT.

V is TRBV6-6 and J is TRBJ2-7; either TRBD1 or TRBD2 may supply D (6 bases each). The CDR3 sequence is 16 residues long. The germline CDR1 and CDR2 sequences are MNHNY and SVGAGI (reference sequence). The germline V and J ends were trimmed by 6 bases and 6 bases, with 24 bases remaining between them. The CDR3 is CASSYSYSGAVREQYF. The CDR3 DNA follows: TGTGCCAGCAGCTATTCTTATTCGGGGGCCGTACGCGAGCAGTACTTC.

The V gene is TRBV6-4, the J gene TRBJ1-2; 9 bases line up with TRBD1. After removal of 6 bases from V and 8 bases from J, the junction contained 13 bases not matched to a gene. CDR3 length: 15 residues. Germline V gene lookup returns CDR1 MRHNA and CDR2 SNTAGT. The CDR3, as DNA: TGTGCCAGCAGGCGGACAGGGGACAGTGCAGGGGGCTACACCTTC. Translating it yields CASRRTGDSAGGYTF.

The DNA of the CDR3 is TGTGCCAGCAGCTTGACCTTTGTGGGGGGAAGAGATACGCAGTATTTT. Translation: CASSLTFVGGRDTQYF. This rearrangement joins TRBV7-6 to TRBJ2-3; possible D gene TRBD2, 6 bases. V lost 3 bases and J lost 5, with 18 bases in between. Germline V gene lookup returns CDR1 SGHVS and CDR2 FNYEAQ. This CDR3 spans 16 amino acids.

J is TRBJ1-6 and V is TRBV7-9; D gene ambiguous. V was shortened by 3 bases and J by 8 bases, with 11 bases between the two germline ends. Germline CDR1 is SEHNR and CDR2 is FQNEAQ (reference sequence). This CDR3 comprises 14 residues. CDR3 sequence reads: CASSLNNVDSPLHF. The CDR3 DNA reads TGTGCCAGCAGCTTGAATAACGTAGATTCACCCCTCCACTTT.

This clone is a singleton in its sample. For the CDR3, the DNA is TGTGCCAGCAGGGGGACAGGGCGGGGCACCGGGGAGCTGTTTTTT. Translating gives CASRGTGRGTGELFF. The chain uses TRBV2 and TRBJ2-2; 9 nucleotides agree with TRBD1. The CDR3 is 15 amino acids. CDR1 and CDR2 (germline): SNHLY, FYNNEI. V gave up 6 bases and J gave up 4 bases; unmatched junction bases: 6.

The CDR3 protein is CASSFQGATPNYGYTF. CDR3 bases: TGTGCCAGCAGTTTTCAGGGGGCCACCCCTAACTATGGCTACACCTTC. The chain combines TRBV27 with TRBJ1-2; 8 bases are shared with TRBD1. Germline V CDR1 and CDR2: MNHEY, SMNVEV (reference sequence). This CDR3 has 16 residues. J lost 0 bases, V lost 3 bases, and 6 bases had no gene match.

V and J are TRBV5-1 and TRBJ2-2; the D is unclear. V lost 7 bases and J lost 0, with 10 bases in between. CDR1 SGHRS and CDR2 YFSETQ come from the germline V gene. The CDR3 is 14 amino acids. The CDR3 nucleotides are TGCGCCAGCGACATTGGCGCGAACACCGGGGAGCTGTTTTTT. Its protein is CASDIGANTGELFF.